The 31 T cell receptor beta chains below come from one sample, sequenced in a study of cytomegalovirus exposure and HLA in healthy donors (dated by TCRdb to the late 2010s). The library was generated by the immunoSEQ multiplex PCR assay. A mixture of 60 forward primers for TCR Vbeta segments and 13 reverse primers for TCR Jbeta segments was used in the multiplex PCR. This immuneACCESS table, as held by TCRdb, lists in-frame sequences with V and J called but not all clones. Of the missing ones, under half trace to an unresolved V gene in checked studies; the others have no known cause. Recorded for this sample are over 150,000 clones; 68% of them occurred a single time. Of the sample, about 3% falls within the top ten clones. The sample was PBMCs. Receptors originate from a woman in her thirties or forties in good health and CMV-seropositive.

The J gene is TRBJ2-7, the V gene TRBV4-2; TRBD1 is a possible D gene (5 bases). Trimming removed 0 bases from V and 3 bases from J, with 15 bases in between. Per germline, CDR1 LGHNA and CDR2 YNFKEQ. The CDR3 extends over 16 amino acids. This chain's CDR3 is CASSQDQGAAGYEQYF. CDR3 nucleotide sequence: TGTGCCAGCAGCCAAGATCAAGGGGCAGCAGGCTACGAGCAGTACTTC.

The V call is TRBV5-8, the J call TRBJ1-5, with D perhaps matching TRBD1 (6 bases). CDR1 SGHTS and CDR2 YDEGEE come from the germline V gene. The CDR3 runs to 14 residues. Trimming took off 0 bases at V and 6 bases at J, with 10 bases between the two ends. DNA of the CDR3: TGTGCCAGCAGCTTGGAACAGGGACCTCAGCCCCAGCATTTT. This translates into CASSLEQGPQPQHF.

CDR3 DNA: TGTGCCAGCAGGATCATGCGCGGACAGTCGGGGTTATATAATGAAAAACTGTTTTTT. This translates into CASRIMRGQSGLYNEKLFF. The chain carries TRBV5-6 and TRBJ1-4; possible D gene TRBD1, 6 bases. The CDR3 contains 19 residues. V was clipped by 5 bases and J by 4 bases, with 27 bases between them. CDR1 is SGHDT and CDR2 is YYEEEE in the germline V gene.

This chain connects TRBV9 to TRBJ2-1, with TRBD2 matching over 7 bases. The CDR3 is 15 residues long. Germline V gene data show CDR1 as SGDLS and CDR2 as YYNGEE. V was clipped by 7 bases and J by 4 bases; unmatched bases: 11. The CDR3 nucleotides are TGTGCCAGCGCACTTGGGGCTAGCGGTTACAATGAGCAGTTCTTC. As protein: CASALGASGYNEQFF.

The chain uses TRBV7-2 and TRBJ1-4; perhaps TRBD1 as D (6 bases). The germline CDR1 and CDR2 sequences are SGHTA and FQGNSA. V was trimmed by 1 base and J by 7 bases, leaving 13 bases between them. The CDR3 sequence is 15 residues long. CDR3 sequence reads: CASSLDGGRAEKLFF. CDR3 DNA: TGTGCCAGCAGCTTAGACGGGGGGCGCGCTGAAAAACTGTTTTTT.

The sample holds a few counts of this clone. V usage is TRBV5-1 and J usage is TRBJ1-1, with TRBD1 as a possible D gene (6 bases). Germline-derived CDR1 and CDR2 are SGHRS and YFSETQ. Trimming left V 4 bases short and J 0 bases short, with 10 bases between. The CDR3 loop spans 14 amino acids. CDR3 protein: CASSLTGMNTEAFF. CDR3 DNA sequence: TGCGCCAGCAGCCTGACAGGAATGAACACTGAAGCTTTCTTT.

V and J are TRBV19 and TRBJ1-4; no firm D call. CDR3 length: 14 amino acids. In germline, CDR1 is LNHDA, CDR2 SQIVND (reference sequence). V lost 3 bases to trimming and J lost 6 bases, with 11 bases between them. The CDR3 region has the DNA TGTGCCAGTAGTATTGAAAGCGAACATGAAAAACTGTTTTTT. It encodes CASSIESEHEKLFF.

This chain joins TRBV5-6 and TRBJ1-3, with D hard to call. V gave up 2 bases and J gave up 0 bases, with 15 bases separating them. The germline V gene encodes CDR1 SGHDT and CDR2 YYEEEE. CDR3 size: 17 residues. This CDR3 reads CASSFPPGTYSGNTIYF. The CDR3 coding sequence is TGTGCCAGCAGCTTTCCCCCAGGTACCTACTCTGGAAACACCATATATTTT.

The V gene is TRBV7-2, the J gene TRBJ2-7, with D hard to call. This CDR3 has 17 amino acids. CDR1 and CDR2 from the germline V gene are SGHTA and FQGNSA. V was clipped by 5 bases and J by 2 bases, with 22 bases between them. The CDR3 sequence is CASSRRFAAGKTYEQYF. CDR3 sequence (DNA): TGTGCCAGCAGCCGACGATTTGCGGCTGGAAAAACCTACGAGCAGTACTTC.

The chain employs TRBV21-1 and TRBJ1-1; the tabulated D call, TRBD1, remains unverified against the DNA. TRBV21-1 is annotated as a pseudogene. The CDR3 totals 15 residues. As DNA, the CDR3 is TGTGCCAGCAGCAAGCCCGGGACAGGGGACACTGAAGCTTTCTTT. Protein product: CASSKPGTGDTEAFF.

This chain links TRBV5-1 with TRBJ1-3; D is unclear. Germline CDR1 is SGHRS and CDR2 is YFSETQ. The CDR3 has 14 amino acids. Trimming stripped 0 bases from V and 2 bases from J, with 6 bases between. This CDR3 is CASSLGAPGNTIYF. The CDR3 DNA reads TGCGCCAGCAGCTTGGGGGCCCCTGGAAACACCATATATTTT.

V and J are TRBV7-2 and TRBJ2-5; D perhaps matches TRBD2 (6 bases). V was pared by 5 bases and J by 5 bases, with 21 bases between. CDR1 and CDR2 (germline): SGHTA, FQGNSA. The CDR3 is 16 amino acids. The CDR3 nucleotides are TGTGCCAGCAGCAATTACGGAACGACTAGTAGGGAGACCCAGTACTTC. Encoded protein: CASSNYGTTSRETQYF.

This chain joins TRBV29-1 and TRBJ1-5, with TRBD1 as a possible D gene (6 bases). Trimming pared 7 bases from V and 3 bases from J, leaving 13 bases between. CDR1 SQVTM and CDR2 ANQGSEA come from the germline V gene. This CDR3 contains 13 residues. Written as DNA, the CDR3 is TGCAGCGCTCGACAGGACCTCAATCAGCCCCAGCATTTT. Protein product: CSARQDLNQPQHF.

This clone was found once. This chain joins TRBV5-1 and TRBJ2-2, with D uncertain. The V end lost 4 bases, the J end lost 2 bases, and 6 bases lay between the germline ends. The germline CDR1 and CDR2 sequences are SGHRS and YFSETQ. This CDR3 spans 13 amino acids. The CDR3: CASSPINTGELFF. The CDR3 DNA reads as TGCGCCAGCAGCCCCATTAACACCGGGGAGCTGTTTTTT.

This clone was picked up a small number of times. The chain is built from TRBV7-9 and TRBJ1-1; TRBD1 matches at 8 bases. V gave up 5 bases and J gave up 0 bases; unmatched junction bases: 5. CDR3 size: 15 residues. CDR1 is SEHNR, CDR2 FQNEAQ, per germline (reference sequence). CDR3 residues: CASSARQGLNTEAFF. The CDR3, as DNA: TGTGCCAGCAGCGCGAGACAGGGGCTGAACACTGAAGCTTTCTTT.

This clone appeared a single time. The V call is TRBV19, the J call TRBJ1-5; 9 bases match TRBD1. J was trimmed by 7 bases and V by 4 bases; bases with no gene match: 8. The CDR3 length is 15 residues. Germline CDR1 and CDR2: LNHDA and SQIVND (reference sequence). CDR3 residues: CASSRTGGAPQPQHF. The CDR3 coding sequence is TGTGCCAGTAGTAGAACAGGGGGCGCACCCCAGCCCCAGCATTTT.

This chain uses TRBV5-1 with TRBJ1-5; D might be TRBD1 (6 bases). The CDR3 spans 16 residues. Per germline, CDR1 SGHRS and CDR2 YFSETQ. Between the trimmed V and J ends, which lost 2 bases and 2 bases, there was a span of 14 bases. The CDR3 coding sequence is TGCGCCAGCAGCTTAGAGGGGGGGGCCGGCAATCAGCCCCAGCATTTT. It codes for CASSLEGGAGNQPQHF. The entire variable domain, with the rest obtained from reference TRBV5-1 and TRBJ1-5, is as follows: KAGVTQTPRYLIKTRGQQVTLSCSPISGHRSVSWYQQTPGQGLQFLFEYFSETQRNKGNFPGRFSGRQFSNSRSEMNVSTLELGDSALYLCASSLEGGAGNQPQHFGDGTRLSIL.

The chain links TRBV7-2 to TRBJ2-1; possible D gene TRBD1, 5 bases. Germline values: CDR1 SGHTA, CDR2 FQGNSA. Between the trimmed V and J ends, which lost 2 bases and 2 bases, there was a span of 13 bases. The CDR3 loop spans 16 amino acids. In nucleotides, the CDR3 is TGTGCCAGCAGCTTATTCCTTGGGGCACCCTACAATGAGCAGTTCTTC. This gives the protein CASSLFLGAPYNEQFF.

This clone has a handful of counts. The chain carries TRBV28 and TRBJ2-2; D is possibly TRBD2 (6 bases). CDR1 MDHEN and CDR2 SYDVKM come from the germline V gene. V was trimmed by 5 bases and J by 2 bases, leaving 9 bases between them. This CDR3 comprises 14 residues. The CDR3 DNA reads as TGTGCCAGCAGTAGGCGGGGTAACACCGGGGAGCTGTTTTTT. Amino acids: CASSRRGNTGELFF.

The genes are TRBV5-4 and TRBJ1-2; D gene ambiguous. Germline V CDR1 and CDR2: SGHNT, YYREEE (reference sequence). The CDR3 covers 16 residues. Trimming pared 1 base from V and 5 bases from J, leaving 18 bases between. The CDR3 bases are TGTGCCAGCAGCTTGCCCCGAGCGGGAGGGTCTTATGGCTACACCTTC. Its translation is CASSLPRAGGSYGYTF.

Details on this clone: Sequence at one end of the junction differs from germline and may be a read error. Other DNA sequences of this sample code for an identical CDR3. The chain couples TRBV27 to TRBJ1-1; D perhaps matches TRBD1 (5 bases). CDR3 length: 13 amino acids. Looked up from germline, CDR1 is MNHEY and CDR2 is SMNVEV (reference sequence). The chain's CDR3 is CASAPGGGTEAFF. The CDR3 DNA sequence: TGCGCCAGCGCCCCGGGGGGAGGGACTGAAGCTTTCTTT.

The chain uses TRBV28 and TRBJ2-1; TRBD2 aligns across 7 bases. CDR3 length: 13 amino acids. Germline V CDR1 and CDR2: MDHEN, SYDVKM. The junction had 3 bases not matched to a gene; V was cut back by 1 base and J by 9 bases. CDR3 region: CASSLSREGEQFF. In DNA, the CDR3 is TGTGCCAGCAGTTTATCCAGGGAGGGTGAGCAGTTCTTC.

The genes are TRBV5-6 and TRBJ2-1; 10 bases agree with TRBD2. V lost 3 bases and J lost 4; bases outside the gene matches: 7. The CDR3 is made up of 16 amino acids. The germline V gene encodes CDR1 SGHDT and CDR2 YYEEEE. In DNA, the CDR3 is TGTGCCAGCAGCTCGACGGGACTAGCGTCGTACAATGAGCAGTTCTTC. It is translated as CASSSTGLASYNEQFF.

The gene calls are TRBV27 and TRBJ2-7, with D hard to call. V gave up 3 bases and J gave up 3 bases, with 9 bases separating them. The germline gives CDR1 MNHEY, CDR2 SMNVEV (reference sequence). The CDR3 has 13 amino acids. The CDR3 spells CASSFSRNYEQYF. DNA of the CDR3: TGTGCCAGCAGTTTTTCGCGGAACTACGAGCAGTACTTC.

The chain has TRBV5-4 and TRBJ2-7; possibly TRBD2 for D (7 bases). There are 17 residues in the CDR3. Germline assignment: CDR1 SGHNT and CDR2 YYREEE (reference sequence). The germline V and J ends were trimmed by 1 base and 1 base, with 18 bases remaining between them. The CDR3 here is CASSLNHGGGGSYEQYF. For the CDR3, the DNA is TGTGCCAGCAGCTTGAACCACGGGGGAGGGGGTTCCTACGAGCAGTACTTC.

This clone was counted a few times. The rearrangement joins TRBV19 to TRBJ1-1, with 10 positions matching TRBD1. The germline CDR1 and CDR2 sequences are LNHDA and SQIVND (reference sequence). The V and J ends lost 4 bases and 4 bases, in that order; junction bases with no gene match: 6. The CDR3 has 15 amino acids. CDR3 residues: CASSTTGGAGTEAFF. The CDR3 DNA reads TGTGCCAGTAGTACGACAGGGGGCGCGGGCACTGAAGCTTTCTTT.

The chain carries TRBV9 and TRBJ2-1, with TRBD2 matching 10 bases. Germline CDR1 and CDR2: SGDLS and YYNGEE. The CDR3 length is 17 residues. J gave up 0 bases and V 0 bases, and 3 bases lay outside the gene matches. The CDR3 sequence is CASSVAASGSSYNEQFF. CDR3 nucleotide sequence: TGTGCCAGCAGCGTAGCTGCTAGCGGGAGCTCCTACAATGAGCAGTTCTTC.

The V and J genes are TRBV5-1 and TRBJ2-1, with unresolved D. Trimming left V 3 bases short and J 3 bases short, with 10 bases between. Germline V gives CDR1 SGHRS, CDR2 YFSETQ. The CDR3 is 14 amino acids. CDR3 sequence reads: CASSSSDYYNEQFF. As DNA, the CDR3 is TGCGCCAGCAGCTCCAGCGATTACTACAATGAGCAGTTCTTC.

The genes are TRBV4-3 and TRBJ2-5, with D perhaps TRBD2 (5 bases). The last part of the DNA fits TRBJ2-7 better; the J call may be wrong. This CDR3 contains 13 residues. Germline V CDR1 and CDR2: LGHNA, YSLEER. CDR3 sequence: CASSQDSGYEQYF. In DNA form, the CDR3 reads TGCGCCAGCAGCCAAGACAGCGGCTACGAGCAGTACTTC.

V gene TRBV7-2 combines with J gene TRBJ2-7, with 11 bases fitting TRBD1. CDR1 is SGHTA, CDR2 FQGNSA, per germline. The CDR3 runs to 15 residues. The V and J ends lost 4 bases and 5 bases, in that order; junction bases with no gene match: 7. CDR3 protein: CASSYPGTGGNEQYF. The CDR3 nucleotides read TGTGCCAGCAGCTATCCCGGGACAGGGGGTAACGAGCAGTACTTC.

V usage is TRBV7-2 and J usage is TRBJ1-2; weak D call: TRBD1 (6 bases). Germline CDR1 reads SGHTA; CDR2 reads FQGNSA. This CDR3 is 15 amino acids long. The germline V and J ends were trimmed by 1 base and 4 bases, with 13 bases remaining between them. The DNA for the CDR3 is TGTGCCAGCAGCTTAGACAGGGAAAGCGTCTATGGCTACACCTTC. Translated: CASSLDRESVYGYTF.